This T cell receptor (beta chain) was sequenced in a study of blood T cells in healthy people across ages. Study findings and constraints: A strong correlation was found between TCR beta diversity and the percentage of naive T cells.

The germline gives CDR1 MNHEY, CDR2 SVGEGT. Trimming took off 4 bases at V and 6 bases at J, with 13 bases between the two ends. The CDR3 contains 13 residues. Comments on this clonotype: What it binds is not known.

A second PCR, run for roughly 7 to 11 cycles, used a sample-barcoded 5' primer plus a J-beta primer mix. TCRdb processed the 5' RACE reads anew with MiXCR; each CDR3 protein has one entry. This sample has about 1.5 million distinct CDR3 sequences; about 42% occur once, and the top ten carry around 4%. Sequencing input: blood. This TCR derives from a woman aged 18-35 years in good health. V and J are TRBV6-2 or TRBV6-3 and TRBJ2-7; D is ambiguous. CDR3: CASSFSLSFEQYF. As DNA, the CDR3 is TGTGCCAGCAGTTTCTCGCTGTCGTTCGAGCAGTACTTC.